This entry concerns a single TCR beta chain. Its antigen is unknown. V was shortened by 2 bases and J by 0 bases, with 12 bases between the two germline ends. This CDR3 is built from 16 residues. Germline V gene data show CDR1 as SGHDT and CDR2 as YYEEEE. The sample originates from a study of radiotherapy plus CTLA-4 blockade in lung cancer. Study outcomes and limitations: Tumor-origin TCR clones grew in blood after radiotherapy plus ipilimumab.

Generated by immunoSEQ multiplex PCR, the TCRdb table keeps only in-frame clones and is missing some. In the table there are 80,000 to 95,000 clones, around 83% of which are singletons. The input for sequencing was peripheral blood, taken from a patient treated with radiotherapy plus ipilimumab. The rearrangement joins TRBV5-6 to TRBJ2-4, with a possible D match to TRBD2 (6 bases). The clonotype comes from a human donor with non-small cell lung cancer that progressed on radiotherapy plus ipilimumab. CDR3 coding DNA: TGTGCCAGCAGCTTCTCATCGGGACTAGCCAAAAACATTCAGTACTTC. This translates into CASSFSSGLAKNIQYF.